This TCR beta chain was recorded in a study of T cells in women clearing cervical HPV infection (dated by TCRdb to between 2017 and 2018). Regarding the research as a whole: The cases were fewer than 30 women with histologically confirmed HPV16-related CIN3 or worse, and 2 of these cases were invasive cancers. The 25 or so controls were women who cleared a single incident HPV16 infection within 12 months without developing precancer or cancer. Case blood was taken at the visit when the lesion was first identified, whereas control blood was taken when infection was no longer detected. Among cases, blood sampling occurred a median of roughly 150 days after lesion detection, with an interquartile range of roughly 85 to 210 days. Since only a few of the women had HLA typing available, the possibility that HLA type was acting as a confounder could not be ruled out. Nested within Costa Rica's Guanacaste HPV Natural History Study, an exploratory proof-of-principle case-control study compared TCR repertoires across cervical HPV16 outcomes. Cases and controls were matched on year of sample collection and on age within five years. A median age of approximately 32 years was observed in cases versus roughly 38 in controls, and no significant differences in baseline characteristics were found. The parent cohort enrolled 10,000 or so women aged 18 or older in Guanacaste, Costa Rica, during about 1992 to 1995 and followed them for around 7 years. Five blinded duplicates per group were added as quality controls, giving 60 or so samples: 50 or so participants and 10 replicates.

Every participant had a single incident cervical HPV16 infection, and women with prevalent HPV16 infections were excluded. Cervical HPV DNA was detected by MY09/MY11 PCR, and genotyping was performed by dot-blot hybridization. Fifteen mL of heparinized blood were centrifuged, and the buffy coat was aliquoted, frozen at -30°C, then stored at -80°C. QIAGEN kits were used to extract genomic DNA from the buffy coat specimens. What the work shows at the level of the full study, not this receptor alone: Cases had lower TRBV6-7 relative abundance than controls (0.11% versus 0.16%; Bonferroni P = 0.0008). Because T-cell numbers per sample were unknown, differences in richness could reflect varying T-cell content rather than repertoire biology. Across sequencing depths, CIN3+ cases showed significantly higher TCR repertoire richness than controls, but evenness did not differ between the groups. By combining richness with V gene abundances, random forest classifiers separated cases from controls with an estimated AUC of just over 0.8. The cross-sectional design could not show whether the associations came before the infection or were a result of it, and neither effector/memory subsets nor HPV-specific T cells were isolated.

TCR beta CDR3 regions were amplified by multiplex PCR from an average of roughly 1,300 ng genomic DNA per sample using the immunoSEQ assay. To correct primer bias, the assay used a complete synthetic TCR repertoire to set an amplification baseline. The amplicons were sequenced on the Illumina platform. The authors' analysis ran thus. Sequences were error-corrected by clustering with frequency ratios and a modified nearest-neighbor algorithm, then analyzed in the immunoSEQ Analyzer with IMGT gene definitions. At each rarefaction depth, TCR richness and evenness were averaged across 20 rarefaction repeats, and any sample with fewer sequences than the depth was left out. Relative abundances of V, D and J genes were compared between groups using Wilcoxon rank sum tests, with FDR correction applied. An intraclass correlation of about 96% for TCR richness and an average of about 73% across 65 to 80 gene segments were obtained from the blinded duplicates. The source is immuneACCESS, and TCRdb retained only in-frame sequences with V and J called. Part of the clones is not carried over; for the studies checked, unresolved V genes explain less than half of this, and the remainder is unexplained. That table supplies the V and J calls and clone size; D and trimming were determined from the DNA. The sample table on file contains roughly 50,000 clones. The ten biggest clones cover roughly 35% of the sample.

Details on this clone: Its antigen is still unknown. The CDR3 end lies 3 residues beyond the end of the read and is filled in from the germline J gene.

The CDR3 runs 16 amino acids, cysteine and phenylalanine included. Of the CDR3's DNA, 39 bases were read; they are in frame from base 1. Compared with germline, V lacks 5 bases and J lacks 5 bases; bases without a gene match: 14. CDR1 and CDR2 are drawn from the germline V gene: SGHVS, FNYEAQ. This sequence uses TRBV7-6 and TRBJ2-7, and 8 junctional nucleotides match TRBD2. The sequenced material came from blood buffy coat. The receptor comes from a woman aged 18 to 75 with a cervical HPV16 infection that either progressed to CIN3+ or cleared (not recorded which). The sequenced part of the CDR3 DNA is TGTGCCAGCAGCCCCCCCCCGGGGGGGTTTTCCCACGAG. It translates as CASSPPPGGFSHE. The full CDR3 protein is CASSPPPGGFSHEQYF. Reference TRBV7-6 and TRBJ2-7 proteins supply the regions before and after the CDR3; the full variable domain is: GAGVSQSPRYKVTKRGQDVALRCDPISGHVSLYWYRQALGQGPEFLTYFNYEAQQDKSGLPNDRFSAERPEGSISTLTIQRTEQRDSAMYRCASSPPPGGFSHEQYFGPGTRLTVT.